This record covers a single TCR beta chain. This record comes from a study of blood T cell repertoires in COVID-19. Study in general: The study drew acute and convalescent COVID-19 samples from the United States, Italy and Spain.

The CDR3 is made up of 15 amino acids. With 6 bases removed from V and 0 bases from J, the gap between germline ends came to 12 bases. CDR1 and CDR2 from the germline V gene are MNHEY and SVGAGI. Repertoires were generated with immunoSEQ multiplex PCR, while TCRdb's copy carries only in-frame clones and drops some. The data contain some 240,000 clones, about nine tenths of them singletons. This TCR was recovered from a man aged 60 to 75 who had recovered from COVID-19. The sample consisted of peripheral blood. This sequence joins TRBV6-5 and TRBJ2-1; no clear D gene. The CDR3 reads CASRPEFFSYNEQFF. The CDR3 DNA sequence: TGTGCCAGCAGGCCGGAGTTCTTCTCCTACAATGAGCAGTTCTTC.